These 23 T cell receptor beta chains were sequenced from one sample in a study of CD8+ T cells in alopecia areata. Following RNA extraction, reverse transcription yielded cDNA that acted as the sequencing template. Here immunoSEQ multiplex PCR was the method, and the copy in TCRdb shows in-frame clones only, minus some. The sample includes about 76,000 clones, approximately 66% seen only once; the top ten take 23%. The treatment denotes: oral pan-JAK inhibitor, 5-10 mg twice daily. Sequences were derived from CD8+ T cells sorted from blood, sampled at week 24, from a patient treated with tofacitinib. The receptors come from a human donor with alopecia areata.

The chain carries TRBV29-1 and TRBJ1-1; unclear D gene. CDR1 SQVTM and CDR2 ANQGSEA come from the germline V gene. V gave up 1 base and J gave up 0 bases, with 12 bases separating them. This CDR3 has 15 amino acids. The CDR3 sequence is CSVEGWSALNTEAFF. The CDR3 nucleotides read TGCAGCGTTGAAGGGTGGTCAGCTCTGAACACTGAAGCTTTCTTT.

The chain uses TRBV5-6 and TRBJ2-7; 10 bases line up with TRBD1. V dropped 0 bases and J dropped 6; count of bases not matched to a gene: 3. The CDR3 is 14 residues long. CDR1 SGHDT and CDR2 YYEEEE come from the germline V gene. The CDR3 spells CASSLDGTGVEQYF. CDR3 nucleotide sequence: TGTGCCAGCAGCTTGGACGGGACAGGGGTCGAGCAGTACTTC.

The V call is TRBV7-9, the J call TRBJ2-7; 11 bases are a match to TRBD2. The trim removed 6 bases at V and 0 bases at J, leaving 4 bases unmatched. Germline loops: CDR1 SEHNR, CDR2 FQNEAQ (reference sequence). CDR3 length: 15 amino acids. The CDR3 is CASRPSGGSSYEQYF. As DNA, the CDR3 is TGTGCCAGCAGGCCTAGCGGGGGGAGCTCCTACGAGCAGTACTTC.

DNA for the CDR3: TGTGCCAGCAGTTGGGGGACTGGGATCTACGAGCAGTACTTC. Protein product: CASSWGTGIYEQYF. J is TRBJ2-7 and V is TRBV27; a weak D match, TRBD2 (6 bases). This CDR3 comprises 14 residues. Germline V CDR1 and CDR2: MNHEY, SMNVEV (reference sequence). V was pared by 4 bases and J by 3 bases, with 13 bases between.

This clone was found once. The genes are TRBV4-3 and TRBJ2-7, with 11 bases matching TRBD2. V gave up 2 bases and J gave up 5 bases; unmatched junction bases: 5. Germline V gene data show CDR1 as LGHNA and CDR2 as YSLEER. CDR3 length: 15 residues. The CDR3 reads CASSQYLAGGNEQYF. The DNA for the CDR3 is TGCGCCAGCAGCCAATACTTAGCGGGAGGGAACGAGCAGTACTTC.

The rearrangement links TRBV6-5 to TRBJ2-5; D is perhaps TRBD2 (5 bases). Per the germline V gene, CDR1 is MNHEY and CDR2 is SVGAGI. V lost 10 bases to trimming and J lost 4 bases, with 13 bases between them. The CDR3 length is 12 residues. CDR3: CATYGAGETQYF. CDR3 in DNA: TGTGCCACTTATGGTGCGGGAGAGACCCAGTACTTC.

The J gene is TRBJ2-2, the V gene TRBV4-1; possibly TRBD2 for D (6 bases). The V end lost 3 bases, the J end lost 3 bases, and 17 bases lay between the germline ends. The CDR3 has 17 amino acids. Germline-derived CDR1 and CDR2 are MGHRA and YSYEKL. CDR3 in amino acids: CASSHLPWGVHTGELFF. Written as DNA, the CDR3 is TGCGCCAGCAGCCACCTCCCCTGGGGGGTTCACACCGGGGAGCTGTTTTTT.

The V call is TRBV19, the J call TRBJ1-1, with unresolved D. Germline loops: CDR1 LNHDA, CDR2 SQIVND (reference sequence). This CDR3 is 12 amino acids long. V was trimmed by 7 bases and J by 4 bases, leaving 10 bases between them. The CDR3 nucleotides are TGTGCCAGTAATTTGGGTGGCACTGAAGCTTTCTTT. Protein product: CASNLGGTEAFF.

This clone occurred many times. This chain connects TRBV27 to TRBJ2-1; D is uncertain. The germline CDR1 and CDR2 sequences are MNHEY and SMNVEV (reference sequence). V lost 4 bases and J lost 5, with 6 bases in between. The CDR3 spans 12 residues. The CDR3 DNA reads TGTGCCAGCAGTTCCCTCCACAATGAGCAGTTCTTC. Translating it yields CASSSLHNEQFF.

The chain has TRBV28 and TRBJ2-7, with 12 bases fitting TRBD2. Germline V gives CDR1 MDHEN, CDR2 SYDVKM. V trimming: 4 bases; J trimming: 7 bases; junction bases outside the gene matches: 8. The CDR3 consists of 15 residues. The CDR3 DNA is TGTGCCAGCAGTTCGAGACTAGCGGGAGTAGTTGAGCAGTACTTC. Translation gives CASSSRLAGVVEQYF.

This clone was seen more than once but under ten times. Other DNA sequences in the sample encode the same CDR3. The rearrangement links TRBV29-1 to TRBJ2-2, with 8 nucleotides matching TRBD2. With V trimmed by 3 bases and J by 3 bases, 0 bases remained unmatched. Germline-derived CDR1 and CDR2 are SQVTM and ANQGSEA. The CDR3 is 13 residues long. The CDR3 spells CSVERGDTGELFF. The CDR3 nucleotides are TGCAGCGTTGAGCGGGGGGACACCGGGGAGCTGTTTTTT.

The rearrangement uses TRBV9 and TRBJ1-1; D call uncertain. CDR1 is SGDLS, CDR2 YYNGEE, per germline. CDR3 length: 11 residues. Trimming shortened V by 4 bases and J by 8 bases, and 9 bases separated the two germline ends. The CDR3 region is CASSRTREAFF. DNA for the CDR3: TGTGCCAGCAGCAGAACTAGAGAAGCTTTCTTT.

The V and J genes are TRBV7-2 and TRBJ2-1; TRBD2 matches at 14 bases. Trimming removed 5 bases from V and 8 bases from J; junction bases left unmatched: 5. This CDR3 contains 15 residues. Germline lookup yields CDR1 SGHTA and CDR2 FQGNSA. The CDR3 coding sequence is TGTGCCAGCAGCCCCGGGACTAGCGGGAGTTATGAGCAGTTCTTC. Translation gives CASSPGTSGSYEQFF.

The chain's CDR3 is CASSELTIASYEQYF. The CDR3, as DNA: TGTGCCAGCAGTGAACTCACTATCGCTTCCTACGAGCAGTACTTC. The rearrangement joins TRBV6-1 to TRBJ2-7; no definite D call. Trimming stripped 2 bases from V and 1 base from J, with 12 bases between. The CDR3 runs to 15 residues. The germline V gene encodes CDR1 MNHNS and CDR2 SASEGT.

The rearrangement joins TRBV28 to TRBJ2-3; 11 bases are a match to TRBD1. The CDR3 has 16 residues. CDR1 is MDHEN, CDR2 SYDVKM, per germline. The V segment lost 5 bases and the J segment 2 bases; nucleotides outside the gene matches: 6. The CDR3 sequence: CASSIRTGGITDTQYF. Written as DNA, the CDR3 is TGTGCCAGCAGTATCCGGACAGGGGGCATCACAGATACGCAGTATTTT.

The CDR3 sequence: CATSRDWGTGYEQYF. The CDR3 nucleotides read TGTGCCACCAGCAGAGATTGGGGGACCGGCTACGAGCAGTACTTC. The chain has TRBV15 and TRBJ2-7; D may correspond to TRBD1 or TRBD2 (5 bases each). V lost 0 bases, J lost 3 bases, and 12 bases lay in between. The CDR3 has 15 residues. The V gene's germline CDR1 is LNHNV and CDR2 YYDKDF (reference sequence).

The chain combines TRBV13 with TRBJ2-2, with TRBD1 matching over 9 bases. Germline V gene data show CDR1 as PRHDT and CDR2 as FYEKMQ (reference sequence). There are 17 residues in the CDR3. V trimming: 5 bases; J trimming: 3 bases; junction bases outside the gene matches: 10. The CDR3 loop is CASSSRDRAEDTGELFF. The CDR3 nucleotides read TGTGCCAGCAGCAGTCGGGACAGGGCGGAGGACACCGGGGAGCTGTTTTTT.

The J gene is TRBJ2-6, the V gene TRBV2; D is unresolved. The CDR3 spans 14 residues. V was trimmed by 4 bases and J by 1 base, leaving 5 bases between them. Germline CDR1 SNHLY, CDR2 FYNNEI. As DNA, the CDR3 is TGTGCCAGCAGTGGTCCTTCTGGGGCCAACGTCCTGACTTTC. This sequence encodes CASSGPSGANVLTF.

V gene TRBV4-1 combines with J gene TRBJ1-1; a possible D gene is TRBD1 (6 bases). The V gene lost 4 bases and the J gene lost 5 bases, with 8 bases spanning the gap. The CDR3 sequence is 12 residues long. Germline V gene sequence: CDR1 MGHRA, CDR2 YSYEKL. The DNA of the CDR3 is TGCGCCAGCAGCCGAGGGGGAACTGAAGCTTTCTTT. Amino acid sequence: CASSRGGTEAFF.

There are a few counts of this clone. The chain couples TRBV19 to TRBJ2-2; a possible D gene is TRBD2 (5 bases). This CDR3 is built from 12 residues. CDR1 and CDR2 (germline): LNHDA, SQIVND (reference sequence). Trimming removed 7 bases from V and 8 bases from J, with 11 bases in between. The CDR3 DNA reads TGTGCCAGTATCGAGGGCTCGGGGGAGCTGTTTTTT. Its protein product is CASIEGSGELFF.

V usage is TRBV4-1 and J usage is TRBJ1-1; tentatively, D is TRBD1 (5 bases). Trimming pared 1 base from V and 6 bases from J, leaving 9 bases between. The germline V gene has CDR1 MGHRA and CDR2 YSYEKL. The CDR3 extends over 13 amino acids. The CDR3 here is CASSQVQGSEAFF. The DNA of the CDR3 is TGCGCCAGCAGCCAAGTCCAGGGATCTGAAGCTTTCTTT.

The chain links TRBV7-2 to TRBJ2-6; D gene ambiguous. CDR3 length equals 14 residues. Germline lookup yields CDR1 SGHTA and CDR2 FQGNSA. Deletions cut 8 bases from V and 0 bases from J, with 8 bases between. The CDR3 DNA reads TGTGCCAGCGCGCTCTCCTCTGGGGCCAACGTCCTGACTTTC. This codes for CASALSSGANVLTF.

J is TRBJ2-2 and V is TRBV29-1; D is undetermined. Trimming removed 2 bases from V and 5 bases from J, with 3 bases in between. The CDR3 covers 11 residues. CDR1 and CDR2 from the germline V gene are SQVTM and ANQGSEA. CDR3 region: CSVEYTGELFF. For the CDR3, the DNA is TGCAGCGTTGAATATACCGGGGAGCTGTTTTTT.